This record covers a single T cell receptor (beta chain). This CDR3 has 11 residues. The V end lost 7 bases, the J end lost 8 bases, and 11 bases lay between the germline ends. Germline V gives CDR1 LNHDA, CDR2 SQIVND (reference sequence). This sample is drawn from a study of technical replicates of blood from a few donors. Profiling relied on immunoSEQ multiplex PCR, and the TCRdb table lists in-frame clones only, not all of them. The sample lists around 97,000 clones; 96% were seen once. The material sequenced was T cells isolated from PBMCs. The V and J genes are TRBV19 and TRBJ1-2; D is possibly TRBD1 (6 bases). The clonotype was recovered from a human donor in good health. The CDR3 here is CASTTGWGYTF. The CDR3 region has the DNA TGTGCCAGTACTACAGGGTGGGGCTACACCTTC.